Following are 9 T cell receptor beta chains from one sample sequenced in a study of shared clonotypes between healthy human individuals. The naive CD8 subset, CD45RO-negative cells positively selected for CCR7, excluded terminally differentiated effector memory CD45RA+ cells. Profiling relied on immunoSEQ multiplex PCR, and the TCRdb table lists in-frame clones only, not all of them. Of 1.5 million to 2.5 million clones listed, approximately 94% are singletons. Sequenced material: naive CD8+ T cells sorted from blood. The origin of the receptors is a man aged 18-30 years in good health.

The CDR3 region is CASSPKTSVYEQYF. In DNA, the CDR3 is TGTGCCAGCAGCCCCAAGACTAGCGTCTACGAGCAGTACTTC. J is TRBJ2-7 and V is TRBV11-2; 8 nucleotides agree with TRBD2. V was pared by 5 bases and J by 3 bases, with 6 bases of the junction left unmatched. The germline V gene has CDR1 SGHAT and CDR2 FQNNGV. The CDR3 contains 14 residues. Full variable domain (rest looked up from reference TRBV11-2 and TRBJ2-7): EAGVAQSPRYKIIEKRQSVAFWCNPISGHATLYWYQQILGQGPKLLIQFQNNGVVDDSQLPKDRFSAERLKGVDSTLKIQPAKLEDSAVYLCASSPKTSVYEQYFGPGTRLTVT.

This chain joins TRBV10-3 and TRBJ2-7, with unresolved D. Germline V gives CDR1 ENHRY, CDR2 SYGVKD. The CDR3 totals 14 residues. V was clipped by 1 base and J by 1 base, with 8 bases between them. The CDR3 here is CAISEFQGSYEQYF. The CDR3 DNA is TGTGCCATCAGTGAGTTTCAAGGGTCCTACGAGCAGTACTTC.

The chain has TRBV2 and TRBJ2-2, with D uncertain. This CDR3 has 12 amino acids. The V end lost 2 bases, the J end lost 6 bases, and 4 bases lay between the germline ends. Germline V lookup: CDR1 SNHLY, CDR2 FYNNEI. The CDR3 loop is CASSEKAGELFF. CDR3 nucleotide sequence: TGTGCCAGCAGTGAAAAGGCCGGGGAGCTGTTTTTT.

The rearrangement uses TRBV5-4 and TRBJ1-4; D is possibly TRBD1 (5 bases). Germline V gives CDR1 SGHNT, CDR2 YYREEE (reference sequence). V was pared by 0 bases and J by 8 bases, with 11 bases between. The length of the CDR3 is 14 residues. This chain's CDR3 is CASSLDAGKEKLFF. The DNA of the CDR3 is TGTGCCAGCAGCTTGGATGCAGGGAAGGAAAAACTGTTTTTT.

This chain links TRBV10-1 with TRBJ1-1; D possibly corresponds to TRBD1 (6 bases). The V gene's germline CDR1 is WNHNN and CDR2 SYGVQD (reference sequence). The CDR3 has 16 amino acids. The V gene lost 5 bases and the J gene lost 0 bases, with 16 bases spanning the gap. The CDR3 reads CASSPGGGPLNTEAFF. The CDR3 nucleotides read TGCGCCAGCAGTCCCGGGGGGGGGCCCTTGAACACTGAAGCTTTCTTT.

This chain uses TRBV7-9 with TRBJ2-1; 7 bases are shared with TRBD1. The CDR3 has 16 residues. After removal of 5 bases from V and 3 bases from J, the junction contained 10 bases not matched to a gene. The germline V gene encodes CDR1 SEHNR and CDR2 FQNEAQ (reference sequence). For the CDR3, the DNA is TGTGCCAGCAGCAGCGCTACAGGGGCCGTCTACAATGAGCAGTTCTTC. Protein sequence: CASSSATGAVYNEQFF. Supplemented by reference TRBV7-9 and TRBJ2-1, the full variable domain reads DTGVSQNPRHKITKRGQNVTFRCDPISEHNRLYWYRQTLGQGPEFLTYFQNEAQLEKSRLLSDRFSAERPKGSFSTLEIQRTEQGDSAMYLCASSSATGAVYNEQFFGPGTRLTVL.

This clone was counted a single time. The rearrangement links TRBV25-1 to TRBJ2-2, with 11 bases identical to TRBD2. CDR1 MGHDK and CDR2 SYGVNS come from the germline V gene. The length of the CDR3 is 17 residues. The ends lost 3 bases at V and 4 bases at J; junction bases unmatched: 7. CDR3 region: CASSDPQTSGATGELFF. CDR3 DNA: TGTGCCAGCAGTGATCCCCAGACTAGCGGGGCCACCGGGGAGCTGTTTTTT. Supplemented by reference TRBV25-1 and TRBJ2-2, the full variable domain reads EADIYQTPRYLVIGTGKKITLECSQTMGHDKMYWYQQDPGMELHLIHYSYGVNSTEKGDLSSESTVSRIRTEHFPLTLESARPSHTSQYLCASSDPQTSGATGELFFGEGSRLTVL.

The chain uses TRBV19 and TRBJ1-1; perhaps TRBD1 as D (6 bases). The V gene lost 10 bases and the J gene lost 0 bases, with 21 bases spanning the gap. The CDR3 is 16 amino acids. The germline V gene has CDR1 LNHDA and CDR2 SQIVND (reference sequence). The CDR3 nucleotides are TGTGCCACTGGGGGGCCGACCCTGGGCATGAACACTGAAGCTTTCTTT. It specifies CATGGPTLGMNTEAFF.

The chain uses TRBV27 and TRBJ1-1; 7 bases align to TRBD1. V gave up 5 bases and J gave up 5 bases; unmatched junction bases: 11. This CDR3 comprises 15 residues. The V gene's germline CDR1 is MNHEY and CDR2 SMNVEV (reference sequence). CDR3 in amino acids: CASSPREGARTEAFF. CDR3 DNA sequence: TGTGCCAGCAGTCCCCGGGAGGGGGCGCGAACTGAAGCTTTCTTT.